The 22 T cell receptor beta chains reported below all come from one sample, sequenced in a study of blood T cell repertoires in COVID-19. The data were produced by immunoSEQ multiplex PCR, yet TCRdb's version contains in-frame clones alone and is incomplete. The sample contains approximately 220,000 clones, roughly four fifths of which appear only once. Source material: PBMCs or T cells enriched from blood (not recorded which). These receptors were collected from a woman between 40 and 50 years old who had been exposed to COVID-19.

The rearrangement uses TRBV27 and TRBJ1-2, with a weak D call TRBD1 (6 bases). V gave up 10 bases and J gave up 0 bases, with 15 bases separating them. CDR3 length equals 14 residues. Germline CDR1 reads MNHEY; CDR2 reads SMNVEV (reference sequence). CDR3 in DNA: TGTGCCACCAGGACAGTTAAGACTAACTATGGCTACACCTTC. It is translated as CATRTVKTNYGYTF.

The rearrangement links TRBV6-5 to TRBJ1-2, with 7 nucleotides matching TRBD1. Germline V lookup: CDR1 MNHEY, CDR2 SVGAGI. V lost 6 bases to trimming and J lost 4 bases; unmatched junction nucleotides: 8. The CDR3 is 14 residues long. The CDR3 region has the DNA TGTGCCAGCAGGGATGGACAGGAGACCTATGGCTACACCTTC. It yields the protein CASRDGQETYGYTF.

In nucleotides, the CDR3 is TGCGCCAGCAGCGGGACAGGGGGCACCGGGGAGCTGTTTTTT. Protein: CASSGTGGTGELFF. The chain recombines TRBV5-1 with TRBJ2-2, with 11 bases aligning to TRBD1. CDR3 length: 14 amino acids. V lost 4 bases to trimming and J lost 4 bases; unmatched junction nucleotides: 0. Per the germline V gene, CDR1 is SGHRS and CDR2 is YFSETQ.

This sequence joins TRBV27 and TRBJ1-1; TRBD1 might be the D (6 bases). The CDR3 spans 13 residues. Germline V lookup: CDR1 MNHEY, CDR2 SMNVEV (reference sequence). V lost 6 bases and J 7 bases, leaving 15 bases between the germline ends. This CDR3 reads CASSQGLVGEAFF. In nucleotides, the CDR3 is TGTGCCAGCAGCCAGGGGTTGGTGGGTGAAGCTTTCTTT.

The chain uses TRBV6-2 or TRBV6-3 and TRBJ2-1; D gene uncertain. This CDR3 spans 15 amino acids. Per germline, CDR1 MNHEY and CDR2 SVGEGT. With 6 bases removed from V and 4 bases from J, the gap between germline ends came to 16 bases. CDR3 sequence: CASSSQPPRYNEQFF. CDR3 DNA sequence: TGTGCCAGCAGCTCACAGCCCCCCCGGTACAATGAGCAGTTCTTC.

V usage is TRBV3-1 (or the pseudogene TRBV3-2) and J usage is TRBJ2-1; a weak D match, TRBD2 (5 bases). Trimming cost V 4 bases and J 0 bases, with 16 bases left between them. From germline, CDR1 is LGHDT and CDR2 YNNKEL (reference sequence). CDR3 length: 17 residues. CDR3 amino acids: CASSPPWTRSSYNEQFF. For the CDR3, the DNA is TGTGCCAGCAGCCCCCCGTGGACTCGAAGCTCCTACAATGAGCAGTTCTTC.

The J gene is TRBJ2-5, the V gene TRBV20-1; tentatively, D is TRBD2 (5 bases). Trimming pared 1 base from V and 5 bases from J, leaving 5 bases between. CDR3 size: 11 residues. Germline loops: CDR1 DFQATT, CDR2 SNEGSKA (reference sequence). The CDR3 loop reads CSARGGETQYF. CDR3 coding DNA: TGCAGTGCTAGAGGCGGGGAGACCCAGTACTTC.

The chain is built from TRBV4-1 and TRBJ2-1, with D hard to call. V was pared by 0 bases and J by 6 bases, with 9 bases between. CDR3 length: 14 amino acids. The germline gives CDR1 MGHRA, CDR2 YSYEKL. The CDR3 DNA reads as TGCGCCAGCAGCCAAGATCCTTTCCCCAATGAGCAGTTCTTC. Protein product: CASSQDPFPNEQFF.

There are a few counts of this clone. J is TRBJ1-6 and V is TRBV2, with D perhaps matching TRBD1 (5 bases). The CDR3 runs 13 residues. V was shortened by 2 bases and J by 14 bases, with 13 bases between the two germline ends. The germline V gene encodes CDR1 SNHLY and CDR2 FYNNEI. CDR3 amino acids: CASSENQGLSLHF. The CDR3 DNA reads TGTGCCAGCAGTGAAAATCAGGGTCTGTCCCTCCACTTT.

J is TRBJ1-2 and V is TRBV5-5, with a weak D call TRBD1 (5 bases). Trimming cost V 5 bases and J 5 bases, with 10 bases left between them. The CDR3 totals 12 residues. Germline V lookup: CDR1 SGHKS, CDR2 YYEKEE (reference sequence). CDR3 nucleotides: TGTGCCAGCAGTGCTGACAGTTATGGCTACACCTTC. Translating it yields CASSADSYGYTF.

The CDR3 here is CASSLGSGQGRNEQFF. CDR3 in DNA: TGTGCCAGCAGCTTAGGTTCGGGACAGGGTAGAAATGAGCAGTTCTTC. V gene TRBV7-3 combines with J gene TRBJ2-1; 9 bases fit TRBD1. The CDR3 covers 16 residues. Trimming took 2 bases from V and 7 from J; bases not matched to a gene: 9. Germline V gene sequence: CDR1 SGHTA, CDR2 FQGTGA.

This clone was observed a single time. V and J are TRBV3-1 (or the pseudogene TRBV3-2) and TRBJ2-3, with 9 positions matching TRBD2. CDR1 and CDR2 (germline): LGHDT, YNNKEL (reference sequence). The junction had 7 bases not matched to a gene; V was cut back by 0 bases and J by 0 bases. The CDR3 totals 18 residues. In nucleotides, the CDR3 is TGTGCCAGCAGCCAAGATCGGGCTAGCGGGGAAAGCACAGATACGCAGTATTTT. Translating gives CASSQDRASGESTDTQYF.

The V call is TRBV7-3, the J call TRBJ2-2, with a possible D match to TRBD1 (5 bases). The CDR3 is 13 residues long. Trimming shortened V by 5 bases and J by 5 bases, and 9 bases separated the two germline ends. Germline V gene data show CDR1 as SGHTA and CDR2 as FQGTGA. In DNA, the CDR3 is TGTGCCAGCAGCCCCCAGGGTACCGGGGAGCTGTTTTTT. This translates into CASSPQGTGELFF.

This sequence joins TRBV7-3 and TRBJ2-7; D might be TRBD2 (6 bases). Germline CDR1 and CDR2: SGHTA and FQGTGA. The CDR3 sequence is 15 residues long. V was pared by 2 bases and J by 2 bases, with 13 bases between. The CDR3: CASSLLGGDTYEQYF. CDR3 sequence (DNA): TGTGCCAGCAGCTTACTGGGCGGGGATACCTACGAGCAGTACTTC. Together with reference TRBV7-3 and TRBJ2-7, the CDR3 gives the full variable domain: GAGVSQTPSNKVTEKGKYVELRCDPISGHTALYWYRQSLGQGPEFLIYFQGTGAADDSGLPNDRFFAVRPEGSVSTLKIQRTERGDSAVYLCASSLLGGDTYEQYFGPGTRLTVT.

V is TRBV28 and J is TRBJ1-4; TRBD1 agrees at 7 bases. CDR1 is MDHEN and CDR2 is SYDVKM in the germline V gene. Trimming removed 6 bases from V and 7 bases from J; junction bases left unmatched: 8. The CDR3 extends over 14 amino acids. CDR3 in DNA: TGTGCCAGCAGCCAGACAGGGTTCACTGAAAAACTGTTTTTT. Translated, it gives CASSQTGFTEKLFF.

V and J are TRBV7-3 and TRBJ1-6; a weak D match, TRBD1 (6 bases). The length of the CDR3 is 13 residues. Trimming pared 5 bases from V and 8 bases from J, leaving 10 bases between. Germline lookup yields CDR1 SGHTA and CDR2 FQGTGA. CDR3 region: CASSRGTDSPLHF. The CDR3 nucleotides read TGTGCCAGCAGCAGGGGGACGGATTCACCCCTCCACTTT.

The rearrangement joins TRBV30 to TRBJ1-2; D is unresolved. CDR1 and CDR2 (germline): GTSNPN, SVGIG (reference sequence). The length of the CDR3 is 11 residues. Trimming shortened V by 3 bases and J by 4 bases, and 6 bases separated the two germline ends. The CDR3 region has the DNA TGTGCCTGGAGCACACCCTATGGCTACACCTTC. Protein sequence: CAWSTPYGYTF.

The chain employs TRBV6-5 and TRBJ2-7, with D possibly matching TRBD2 (6 bases). Germline V gene sequence: CDR1 MNHEY, CDR2 SVGAGI. This CDR3 is 13 amino acids long. The V end was cut by 5 bases, the J end by 3 bases, with 11 bases between. The CDR3 is CASSPGGGYEQYF. CDR3 DNA sequence: TGTGCCAGCAGTCCCGGGGGAGGCTACGAGCAGTACTTC.

This chain joins TRBV29-1 and TRBJ1-2; 8 bases match TRBD1. The CDR3 is made up of 16 amino acids. The V segment lost 5 bases and the J segment 4 bases; nucleotides outside the gene matches: 15. Germline V lookup: CDR1 SQVTM, CDR2 ANQGSEA. The CDR3 DNA follows: TGCAGCGTTCAAATTTCAGGGGGCCGCTCTGGCTATGGCTACACCTTC. As protein: CSVQISGGRSGYGYTF.

This chain joins TRBV28 and TRBJ2-1; TRBD2 agrees at 8 bases. This CDR3 is built from 17 residues. Per the germline V gene, CDR1 is MDHEN and CDR2 is SYDVKM. The V segment lost 6 bases and the J segment 8 bases; nucleotides outside the gene matches: 18. Written as DNA, the CDR3 is TGTGCCAGCAGCAACAGGGTGGAGCGGGGGCTGTCGCATGAGCAGTTCTTC. This encodes CASSNRVERGLSHEQFF.

This clone was observed a handful of times. This chain links TRBV11-2 with TRBJ2-2; TRBD2 matches at 8 bases. Per germline, CDR1 SGHAT and CDR2 FQNNGV. J gave up 2 bases and V 7 bases, and 3 bases lay outside the gene matches. The CDR3 consists of 14 residues. CDR3 amino acids: CASTGGRNTGELFF. DNA of the CDR3: TGTGCCAGCACGGGGGGGCGAAACACCGGGGAGCTGTTTTTT.

The gene calls are TRBV15 and TRBJ2-5; the match to TRBD2 covers 16 bases. V lost 3 bases and J lost 4; bases outside the gene matches: 17. CDR3 size: 21 residues. Germline values: CDR1 LNHNV, CDR2 YYDKDF (reference sequence). The CDR3 coding sequence is TGTGCCACCAGCAGGACCGGGACTAGCGGGGGGGCCGGGAGCGATCGAGAGACCCAGTACTTC. Amino acids: CATSRTGTSGGAGSDRETQYF.